Given below is one TCR beta chain in context. Its target is not known. The record originates from a study of vaccination and CD4 T cells after COVID-19. Cultured CD4+ T cells had their DNA profiled by the Oncomine TCR Beta short-read assay. TCRdb re-called the PCR reads through MiXCR, storing one row per CDR3 protein. The sample lists roughly 28,000 distinct CDR3 sequences, about 50% occurring once. Treatment in this sample: roughly ten-day PBMC culture with coronavirus spike peptide pools or control peptides (ViraFEST assay). After culture for about ten days, isolation of CD4+ T cells was performed by negative selection. The source material was CD4+ T cells from blood, cultured in vitro, sampled before SARS-CoV-2 vaccination. The origin of this receptor is a human donor who received a COVID-19 vaccine.

The CDR3 reads CASSLTAFSGNTIYF. The CDR3, as DNA: TGTGCCAGCAGCCTGACAGCATTCTCTGGAAACACCATATATTTT. The V gene is TRBV2, the J gene TRBJ1-3, with a tentative D call TRBD1 (5 bases). The CDR3 loop spans 15 amino acids. The ends were cut back, 6 bases at V and 0 bases at J, with 12 bases in the middle. The germline V gene has CDR1 SNHLY and CDR2 FYNNEI. Based on the CDR3 plus reference TRBV2 and TRBJ1-3, the full variable domain is EPEVTQTPSHQVTQMGQEVILRCVPISNHLYFYWYRQILGQKVEFLVSFYNNEISEKSEIFDDQFSVERPDGSNFTLKIRSTKLEDSAMYFCASSLTAFSGNTIYFGEGSWLTVV.